Listed here are 14 T cell receptor beta chains from one sample, sequenced in a study of beta chain features in type 1 diabetes. Isolated RNA was reverse transcribed in full, so expressed TCRB transcripts were sequenced. TCRdb keeps only in-frame clones here, not all; method: immunoSEQ multiplex PCR. This repertoire shows 140,000 to 150,000 clones, under 60% found once; its top ten account for under 0.45%. Sequencing was done on a sample of Tregs from blood. These receptors all stem from a man between 18 and 29 years old in good health.

The V call is TRBV6-1, the J call TRBJ1-4; D ambiguous. The germline gives CDR1 MNHNS, CDR2 SASEGT. The CDR3 consists of 14 residues. Trimming shortened V by 4 bases and J by 8 bases, and 14 bases separated the two germline ends. The CDR3 loop reads CASSVSGGLEKLFF. CDR3 in DNA: TGTGCCAGCAGTGTAAGTGGAGGGTTGGAAAAACTGTTTTTT.

The V and J genes are TRBV5-1 and TRBJ1-1, with 7 bases identical to TRBD1. The CDR3 is 12 residues long. The germline CDR1 and CDR2 sequences are SGHRS and YFSETQ. Trimming cost V 0 bases and J 10 bases; bases outside gene matches: 3. The CDR3, as DNA: TGCGCCAGCAGCTTGGTCAGGGACAGAGCTTTCTTT. Its protein is CASSLVRDRAFF.

The J gene is TRBJ2-3, the V gene TRBV28, with D hard to call. Trimming took 2 bases from V and 0 from J, leaving 9 bases between them. Germline CDR1 and CDR2: MDHEN and SYDVKM. The length of the CDR3 is 15 residues. The CDR3: CASSLPDLSTDTQYF. The CDR3 nucleotides are TGTGCCAGCAGTTTACCAGATCTTAGCACAGATACGCAGTATTTT.

The rearrangement joins TRBV18 to TRBJ2-7, with D unresolved. This CDR3 comprises 13 residues. Trimming pared 2 bases from V and 0 bases from J, leaving 5 bases between. Per germline, CDR1 KGHSH and CDR2 LQKENI. The CDR3 DNA reads as TGTGCCAGCTCACCAGGCATCTCCTACGAGCAGTACTTC. It yields the protein CASSPGISYEQYF.

The gene calls are TRBV7-2 and TRBJ1-1; TRBD1 is a possible D gene (5 bases). Germline V CDR1 and CDR2: SGHTA, FQGNSA. The V and J ends lost 5 bases and 11 bases respectively, with 21 bases between them. The length of the CDR3 is 14 residues. Here the CDR3 DNA reads TGTGCCAGCAGCCCACGGGCAGGGCAGGCCAGGGCTTTCTTT. Protein product: CASSPRAGQARAFF.

This chain uses TRBV28 with TRBJ1-2; D possibly corresponds to TRBD1 (6 bases). CDR1 is MDHEN and CDR2 is SYDVKM in the germline V gene. V was trimmed by 3 bases and J by 8 bases, leaving 19 bases between them. CDR3 size: 15 residues. CDR3 DNA: TGTGCCAGCAGTTTGGGGCCACAGGGCCTTCGGGGCTACACCTTC. This gives the protein CASSLGPQGLRGYTF.

The rearrangement uses TRBV7-2 and TRBJ1-2; 7 nucleotides agree with TRBD1. There are 17 residues in the CDR3. Germline CDR1 is SGHTA and CDR2 is FQGNSA. After removal of 3 bases from V and 0 bases from J, the junction contained 10 bases not matched to a gene. This CDR3 is CASSFNRGIGTNYGYTF. The CDR3 nucleotides read TGTGCCAGCAGCTTTAACAGGGGAATAGGAACTAACTATGGCTACACCTTC.

The rearrangement uses TRBV30 and TRBJ1-5, with D maybe TRBD1 (5 bases). The V gene's germline CDR1 is GTSNPN and CDR2 SVGIG (reference sequence). The CDR3 spans 12 residues. Trimming stripped 1 base from V and 6 bases from J, with 7 bases between. The CDR3 bases are TGTGCCTGGAGTGAGGGGTTTCAGCCCCAGCATTTT. Amino acid sequence: CAWSEGFQPQHF.

In this sample, this clone turned up a few times. The gene calls are TRBV30 and TRBJ1-3; the D gene is possibly TRBD1 (5 bases). The CDR3 is 14 residues long. The germline V gene has CDR1 GTSNPN and CDR2 SVGIG (reference sequence). The V gene lost 6 bases and the J gene lost 4 bases, with 16 bases spanning the gap. CDR3 bases: TGTGCCTGTCTTGGCAGGGCAGGGGGAAACACCATATATTTT. Translation: CACLGRAGGNTIYF. The whole variable domain, filled in from reference TRBV30 and TRBJ1-3, reads SQTIHQWPATLVQPVGSPLSLECTVEGTSNPNLYWYRQAAGRGLQLLFYSVGIGQISSEVPQNLSASRPQDRQFILSSKKLLLSDSGFYLCACLGRAGGNTIYFGEGSWLTVV.

This clone was observed a few times. V and J are TRBV7-9 and TRBJ2-7; TRBD2 matches at 7 bases. Trimming took 6 bases from V and 0 from J; bases not matched to a gene: 8. The CDR3 loop spans 15 amino acids. The germline V gene has CDR1 SEHNR and CDR2 FQNEAQ (reference sequence). CDR3: CASRRSGRASYEQYF. For the CDR3, the DNA is TGTGCCAGCAGGCGATCGGGGAGGGCCTCCTACGAGCAGTACTTC.

The chain has TRBV30 and TRBJ2-3, with a possible D match to TRBD1 (6 bases). The CDR3 totals 13 residues. In germline, CDR1 is GTSNPN, CDR2 SVGIG (reference sequence). V lost 0 bases and J 5 bases, leaving 9 bases between the germline ends. CDR3 protein: CAWSVQGVDTQYF. The CDR3 DNA reads TGTGCCTGGAGTGTACAGGGTGTAGATACGCAGTATTTT.

J is TRBJ2-6 and V is TRBV6-5; D gene unclear. V lost 10 bases, J lost 4 bases, and 11 bases lay in between. Germline loops: CDR1 MNHEY, CDR2 SVGAGI. This CDR3 has 13 amino acids. CDR3 coding DNA: TGTGCCACCACACCGACAGGGGCCAACGTCCTGACTTTC. It codes for CATTPTGANVLTF.

This clone has only a few counts. The V and J genes are TRBV7-3 and TRBJ2-3; TRBD1 aligns across 9 bases. This CDR3 is built from 15 residues. After removal of 5 bases from V and 0 bases from J, the junction contained 3 bases not matched to a gene. Per the germline V gene, CDR1 is SGHTA and CDR2 is FQGTGA. The CDR3 DNA follows: TGTGCCAGCAGCCTGGACAGGGGAAGCACAGATACGCAGTATTTT. This translates into CASSLDRGSTDTQYF.

The J gene is TRBJ2-5, the V gene TRBV7-3; D perhaps matches TRBD1 (6 bases). Germline CDR1 SGHTA, CDR2 FQGTGA. This CDR3 has 14 residues. Trimming removed 5 bases at V and 0 bases at J, with 10 bases between. CDR3 bases: TGTGCCAGCAGCCAAACAGGGTACCAAGAGACCCAGTACTTC. It encodes CASSQTGYQETQYF.